Many counts were recorded for the clone carrying this T cell receptor (beta chain). In the original workflow: Amplification with reference gene primers provided the estimates of nucleated cell counts. Here immunoSEQ multiplex PCR was the method, and the copy in TCRdb shows in-frame clones only, minus some. V, J and clone size are those of that table, while D and trimming were read from the DNA. The data show about 190,000 clones, over 75% seen once. The sample comes from a study of blood T cell repertoires in COVID-19. Across the whole study: There were acute and convalescent COVID-19 samples, and they came from the United States, Italy and Spain. The analysed material was cDNA or gDNA that came from T cells, B-cell-depleted T cells, or PBMCs.

The germline CDR1 and CDR2 sequences are SGHAT and FQNNGV. V lost 1 base, J lost 4 bases, and 10 bases stayed unmatched. The CDR3 runs 16 residues. This clonotype originated in a woman between 45 and 65 years old with acute or convalescent COVID-19. Sequencing input: peripheral blood. The J gene is TRBJ2-7, the V gene TRBV11-2; 7 bases align to TRBD1. CDR3 residues: CASSLGHRGPSYEQYF. As DNA, the CDR3 is TGTGCCAGCAGCTTAGGTCACAGGGGCCCGTCATACGAGCAGTACTTC.